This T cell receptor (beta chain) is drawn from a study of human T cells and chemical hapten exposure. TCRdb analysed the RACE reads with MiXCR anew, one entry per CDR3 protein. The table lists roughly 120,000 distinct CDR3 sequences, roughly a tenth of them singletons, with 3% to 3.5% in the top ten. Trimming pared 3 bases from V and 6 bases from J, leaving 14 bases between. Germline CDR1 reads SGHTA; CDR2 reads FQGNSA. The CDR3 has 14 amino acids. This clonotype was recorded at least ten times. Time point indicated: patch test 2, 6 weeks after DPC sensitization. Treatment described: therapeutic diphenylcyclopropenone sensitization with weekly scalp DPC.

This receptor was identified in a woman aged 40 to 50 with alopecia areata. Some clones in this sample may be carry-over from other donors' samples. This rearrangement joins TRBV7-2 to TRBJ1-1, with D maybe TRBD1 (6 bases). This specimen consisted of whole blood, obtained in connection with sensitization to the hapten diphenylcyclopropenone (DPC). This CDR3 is CASSFGRGWSEAFF. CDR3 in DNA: TGTGCCAGCAGCTTTGGCAGGGGTTGGTCTGAAGCTTTCTTT.